A selection of T cell receptor beta chains follows, all from one sample in a study of cytomegalovirus exposure and HLA in healthy donors. Assay: immunoSEQ multiplex PCR; the TCRdb copy retains only in-frame clones and omits some. The sample holds about 190,000 clones, 65% to 75% seen once. Sequencing was done on a sample of PBMCs. These receptors came from a man aged 25 to 40 in good health and CMV-seropositive. Both conserved end residues are part of each CDR3. Each record gives: J gene, D gene, V gene, clone size, CDR3 protein, CDR3 DNA. The D gene is left open where the match is weak. Clone sizes are given selectively: once, few, many, or a class where the clone is expanded.

TRBJ2-7	NA	TRBV4-2	once	CASSQGLEQYF	TGTGCCAGCAGCCAAGGACTCGAGCAGTACTTC
TRBJ2-1	TRBD2	TRBV4-1	NA	CASGWGITSGRAPNEQFF	TGCGCCAGCGGGTGGGGGATTACTAGCGGGAGGGCCCCTAATGAGCAGTTCTTC
TRBJ2-3	TRBD2	TRBV4-3	few	CASSQDASGVGTDTQYF	TGCGCCAGCAGCCAAGATGCTAGCGGGGTAGGCACAGATACGCAGTATTTT
TRBJ2-3	NA	TRBV5-1	NA	CASSYWRGGPTDTQYF	TGCGCCAGCAGCTATTGGAGGGGGGGGCCGACAGATACGCAGTATTTT
TRBJ2-3	TRBD2	TRBV2	NA	CASTSASGGADTQYF	TGTGCCAGCACTTCTGCTAGCGGGGGGGCAGATACGCAGTATTTT
TRBJ2-3	TRBD1	TRBV4-3	NA	CASSHTGTGVTDTQYF	TGCGCCAGCAGCCATACCGGGACAGGGGTCACAGATACGCAGTATTTT
TRBJ2-7	TRBD2	TRBV27	once	CASSFRGTSGRAYEQYF	TGTGCCAGCAGTTTTCGGGGAACTAGCGGGAGGGCCTACGAGCAGTACTTC
TRBJ1-2	TRBD1	TRBV28	NA	CASRTGAGGYGYTF	TGTGCCAGCAGGACCGGGGCAGGGGGTTATGGCTACACCTTC
TRBJ2-7	NA	TRBV7-9	NA	CASSPAVGVYEQYF	TGTGCCAGCAGCCCTGCCGTAGGGGTCTACGAGCAGTACTTC
TRBJ2-1	TRBD2	TRBV5-1	once	CASSLGTSGSNEQFF	TGCGCCAGCAGCTTGGGTACTAGCGGGAGTAATGAGCAGTTCTTC
TRBJ1-4	NA	TRBV28	NA	CASSSGLGKGVIGEKLFF	TGTGCCAGCAGTTCGGGGTTAGGGAAGGGTGTAATTGGTGAAAAACTGTTTTTT
TRBJ1-3	NA	TRBV6-5	NA	CASSYSGRGENTIYF	TGTGCCAGCAGTTACTCTGGGCGGGGTGAAAACACCATATATTTT
TRBJ1-5	TRBD1	TRBV7-2	NA	CASSRTGQPQHF	TGTGCCAGCAGCCGGACAGGCCAGCCCCAGCATTTT
TRBJ2-7	TRBD1	TRBV6-5	NA	CASSYSSAQGAYEQYF	TGTGCCAGCAGTTACTCAAGTGCACAGGGGGCCTACGAGCAGTACTTC
TRBJ1-5	NA	TRBV6-1	NA	CASTIDRGNQPQHF	TGTGCCAGCACTATTGACCGGGGCAATCAGCCCCAGCATTTT
TRBJ2-7	TRBD1	TRBV2	NA	CASNTMEGTGAYEQYF	TGTGCCAGCAACACGATGGAGGGGACAGGGGCCTACGAGCAGTACTTC
TRBJ1-2	NA	TRBV28	NA	CATDPWAGRDYGYTF	TGTGCCACCGATCCTTGGGCAGGCAGGGACTATGGCTACACCTTC
TRBJ2-7	NA	TRBV28	few	CASSLLGGLYEQYF	TGTGCCAGCAGTTTATTGGGGGGTCTCTACGAGCAGTACTTC
TRBJ2-2	NA	TRBV18	NA	CASSPRVGELFF	TGTGCCAGCTCACCTCGGGTCGGGGAGCTGTTTTTT
TRBJ2-5	NA	TRBV7-9	once	CSSSFLGTGPLHQETQYF	TGTTCCAGCAGCTTTTTGGGAACAGGGCCCCTCCACCAAGAGACCCAGTACTTC
TRBJ2-2	TRBD1	TRBV4-3	once	CASSQDRGPVGELFF	TGCGCCAGCAGCCAAGACAGGGGGCCTGTCGGGGAGCTGTTTTTT
TRBJ2-5	TRBD1	TRBV18	NA	CASSPRQGTETQYF	TGTGCCAGCTCACCTCGACAGGGGACAGAGACCCAGTACTTC
TRBJ2-3	TRBD1	TRBV19	NA	CASSSGQGLVTQYF	TGTGCCAGTAGTAGCGGACAGGGCCTGGTTACGCAGTATTTT
TRBJ1-2	TRBD1	TRBV28	NA	CASSLPDRVEYGYTF	TGTGCCAGCAGTTTACCCGACAGGGTTGAATATGGCTACACCTTC
TRBJ1-5	TRBD1	TRBV30	few	CAWSLPGQGWQPQHF	TGTGCCTGGAGCTTGCCGGGACAGGGCTGGCAGCCCCAGCATTTT
TRBJ2-7	TRBD2	TRBV7-8	NA	CASSSTVSGTTYEQYF	TGTGCCAGCAGCTCGACCGTCTCCGGGACTACCTACGAGCAGTACTTC
TRBJ2-2	TRBD2	TRBV7-7	NA	CASSPTSRTGELFF	TGTGCTAGCAGCCCGACTAGCCGTACCGGGGAGCTGTTTTTT
TRBJ2-1	NA	TRBV30	NA	CAWSRGYEQFF	TGTGCCTGGAGTAGAGGGTATGAGCAGTTCTTC
TRBJ2-7	NA	TRBV7-2	NA	CASTSRRGGEQYF	TGTGCCAGCACCTCCCGGAGGGGGGGGGAGCAGTACTTC
TRBJ2-5	NA	TRBV6-6	NA	CASSSQVPETQYF	TGTGCCAGCAGTTCACAGGTCCCGGAGACCCAGTACTTC
TRBJ2-2	NA	TRBV7-6	NA	CASSQLVRTGELFF	TGTGCCAGCAGCCAACTAGTACGCACCGGGGAGCTGTTTTTT
TRBJ2-3	NA	TRBV6-4	NA	CASSDFRVYTDTQYF	TGTGCCAGCAGTGACTTCAGGGTTTACACAGATACGCAGTATTTT
TRBJ2-1	NA	TRBV9	few	CASSAASGTQTHNEQFF	TGTGCCAGCAGCGCCGCCTCGGGGACACAGACTCACAATGAGCAGTTCTTC
TRBJ2-7	TRBD1	TRBV27	few	CASSLGQGYYEQYF	TGTGCCAGCAGTCTCGGACAGGGGTATTACGAGCAGTACTTC
TRBJ2-1	TRBD1	TRBV28	NA	CASSSRTGVSSYNEQFF	TGTGCCAGCAGCTCTCGGACAGGGGTCTCCTCCTACAATGAGCAGTTCTTC
TRBJ1-1	NA	TRBV4-1	NA	CASSQIPPPGGTEAFF	TGCGCCAGCAGCCAGATTCCTCCCCCGGGGGGGACTGAAGCTTTCTTT
TRBJ1-5	NA	TRBV19	NA	CATSPTVGQPQHF	TGTGCCACCTCACCGACAGTGGGTCAGCCCCAGCATTTT
TRBJ2-6	NA	TRBV11-2	NA	CASSLGGLGANVLTF	TGTGCCAGCAGCTTAGGGGGGCTTGGGGCCAACGTCCTGACTTTC
TRBJ1-1	NA	TRBV5-1	NA	CASSWAGADTEAFF	TGCGCCAGCAGCTGGGCAGGGGCAGACACTGAAGCTTTCTTT
TRBJ2-5	TRBD1	TRBV19	NA	CASSRDRGGLETQYF	TGTGCCAGTAGTAGAGACAGGGGTGGCTTGGAGACCCAGTACTTC
TRBJ2-2	NA	TRBV21-1	NA	CASSNKVGTSGIHTGELFF	TGTGCCAGCAGCAATAAAGTAGGGACTAGCGGGATTCACACCGGGGAGCTGTTTTTT
TRBJ1-1	NA	TRBV28	once	CASSGPWEGRYTEAFF	TGTGCCAGCAGTGGCCCCTGGGAGGGAAGGTACACTGAAGCTTTCTTT
TRBJ2-3	NA	TRBV5-1	NA	CASSLAGRESDTQYF	TGCGCCAGCAGCTTGGCAGGCAGGGAATCGGATACGCAGTATTTT
TRBJ2-3	NA	TRBV4-3	many	CASSQELEGASLADTQYF	TGCGCCAGCAGCCAAGAGTTGGAGGGGGCAAGTTTAGCGGATACGCAGTATTTT
TRBJ2-1	NA	TRBV7-9	NA	CASSAGPNSYNEQFF	TGTGCCAGCAGCGCGGGACCGAACTCCTACAATGAGCAGTTCTTC
TRBJ1-1	NA	TRBV7-9	NA	CASSPTGIPRDTEAFF	TGTGCCAGCAGCCCGACGGGGATCCCTCGGGACACTGAAGCTTTCTTT
TRBJ2-5	TRBD2	TRBV28	NA	CASSSPRTSGGRAQYF	TGTGCCAGCAGTTCCCCCCGGACTAGCGGGGGGAGGGCCCAGTACTTC
TRBJ1-1	NA	TRBV19	NA	CASSTRGSTEAFF	TGTGCCAGTAGTACAAGGGGAAGCACTGAAGCTTTCTTT
TRBJ2-6	TRBD1	TRBV5-1	NA	CASSLGHLGTGVHGANVLTF	TGCGCCAGCAGCTTGGGGCATCTAGGGACAGGGGTTCATGGGGCCAACGTCCTGACTTTC